Listed below are T cell receptor beta chains from one sample, sequenced in a study of T-cell memory formation after mild COVID-19. Using its own MiXCR run on the 5' RACE reads, TCRdb lists one record per CDR3 protein. This table holds 450,000 to 700,000 distinct CDR3 sequences, roughly 18% found once. Material: PBMCs or a T cell subset sorted from them (not recorded which). These receptors originate from an adult woman who had mild COVID-19 (a few samples of this study predate the infection). Cell type and time point are not known. CDR3s include the opening cysteine and the closing phenylalanine or tryptophan. D genes are given only for firm matches. A clone size is listed for some rows: how often the clone was seen (once, few, many), or a class if it is expanded.

v_gene: TRBV6-5; d_gene: TRBD2; abundance: few; j_gene: TRBJ2-3; CDR3aa: CASSYSTSGRTDTQYF; CDR3nt: TGTGCCAGCAGTTACTCGACTAGCGGACGCACAGATACGCAGTATTTT
v_gene: TRBV11-2; d_gene: TRBD1; abundance: many; j_gene: TRBJ2-7; CDR3aa: CASKLRGGGSSYEQYF; CDR3nt: TGTGCCAGCAAGCTTAGAGGGGGCGGTAGCTCCTACGAGCAGTACTTC
v_gene: TRBV9; d_gene: TRBD2; abundance: NA; j_gene: TRBJ2-5; CDR3aa: CASSVDSGRAQETQYF; CDR3nt: TGTGCCAGCAGCGTCGATAGCGGGAGGGCCCAAGAGACCCAGTACTTC
v_gene: TRBV20-1; d_gene: NA; abundance: many; j_gene: TRBJ1-1; CDR3aa: CSPNLPLNTEAFF; CDR3nt: TGCAGTCCAAACCTACCCTTGAACACTGAAGCTTTCTTT
v_gene: TRBV5-1; d_gene: TRBD1; abundance: few; j_gene: TRBJ2-1; CDR3aa: CASSPTGVADEQFF; CDR3nt: TGCGCCAGCAGTCCCACAGGGGTGGCGGATGAGCAGTTCTTC
v_gene: TRBV5-1; d_gene: NA; abundance: NA; j_gene: TRBJ1-3; CDR3aa: CASSPSPWSEGSGNTIYF; CDR3nt: TGCGCCAGCAGCCCGAGCCCGTGGAGCGAAGGCTCTGGAAACACCATATATTTT
v_gene: TRBV3-1; d_gene: NA; abundance: few; j_gene: TRBJ2-2; CDR3aa: CASSQNPAVLNTGELFF; CDR3nt: TGTGCCAGCAGCCAAAACCCTGCGGTTTTGAACACCGGGGAGCTGTTTTTT
v_gene: TRBV29-1; d_gene: NA; abundance: few; j_gene: TRBJ2-5; CDR3aa: CSVVQIRQETQYF; CDR3nt: TGCAGCGTTGTACAGATAAGACAAGAGACCCAGTACTTC
v_gene: TRBV7-9; d_gene: TRBD2; abundance: NA; j_gene: TRBJ2-7; CDR3aa: CASSPDPGLAGREQYF; CDR3nt: TGTGCCAGCAGCCCCGACCCCGGACTAGCGGGGAGGGAGCAGTACTTC
v_gene: TRBV14; d_gene: TRBD2; abundance: NA; j_gene: TRBJ2-7; CDR3aa: CASSPQTSGYEQYF; CDR3nt: TGTGCCAGCAGCCCGCAGACTAGCGGCTACGAGCAGTACTTC
v_gene: TRBV6-5; d_gene: NA; abundance: NA; j_gene: TRBJ1-5; CDR3aa: CASSYAQGNQPQHF; CDR3nt: TGTGCCAGCAGTTACGCCCAGGGCAATCAGCCCCAGCATTTT
v_gene: TRBV5-1; d_gene: NA; abundance: NA; j_gene: TRBJ2-2; CDR3aa: CASRGSNTGELFF; CDR3nt: TGCGCCAGCAGGGGGTCAAACACCGGGGAGCTGTTTTTT
v_gene: TRBV9; d_gene: NA; abundance: few; j_gene: TRBJ2-5; CDR3aa: CASSRDIEETQYF; CDR3nt: TGTGCCAGCAGCCGGGACATTGAGGAGACCCAGTACTTC
v_gene: TRBV27; d_gene: TRBD1; abundance: NA; j_gene: TRBJ1-1; CDR3aa: CASSTNRGTEAFF; CDR3nt: TGTGCCAGCAGTACGAACAGGGGGACTGAAGCTTTCTTT
v_gene: TRBV12-3/TRBV12-4; d_gene: NA; abundance: few; j_gene: TRBJ2-2; CDR3aa: CASSIGMVTGELFF; CDR3nt: TGTGCCAGCAGTATCGGGATGGTCACCGGGGAGCTGTTTTTT
v_gene: TRBV12-3/TRBV12-4; d_gene: NA; abundance: many; j_gene: TRBJ2-3; CDR3aa: CASSRNGGSTDTQYF; CDR3nt: TGTGCCAGCAGTAGGAACGGCGGGTCCACAGATACGCAGTATTTT
v_gene: TRBV5-1; d_gene: TRBD1; abundance: few; j_gene: TRBJ1-2; CDR3aa: CASSWGDRSYGYTF; CDR3nt: TGCGCCAGCAGCTGGGGGGACAGGTCTTATGGCTACACCTTC
v_gene: TRBV5-1; d_gene: NA; abundance: few; j_gene: TRBJ1-5; CDR3aa: CASSLGESNQPQHF; CDR3nt: TGCGCCAGCAGCTTGGGGGAGAGCAATCAGCCCCAGCATTTT
v_gene: TRBV20-1; d_gene: NA; abundance: few; j_gene: TRBJ1-5; CDR3aa: CSASRDGNQPQHF; CDR3nt: TGCAGTGCTAGCCGGGACGGCAATCAGCCCCAGCATTTT
v_gene: TRBV7-3; d_gene: TRBD2; abundance: NA; j_gene: TRBJ2-5; CDR3aa: CASSPLGGTKETQYF; CDR3nt: TGTGCCAGCAGCCCCTTGGGAGGGACGAAAGAGACCCAGTACTTC
v_gene: TRBV5-6; d_gene: NA; abundance: NA; j_gene: TRBJ2-6; CDR3aa: CASSLDRIRSGANVLTF; CDR3nt: TGTGCCAGCAGCTTGGACAGGATTCGCTCTGGGGCCAACGTCCTGACTTTC
v_gene: TRBV9; d_gene: NA; abundance: few; j_gene: TRBJ2-3; CDR3aa: CASSPQGSFPDTQYF; CDR3nt: TGTGCCAGCAGCCCTCAGGGTAGTTTTCCAGATACGCAGTATTTT
v_gene: TRBV30; d_gene: TRBD2; abundance: NA; j_gene: TRBJ2-5; CDR3aa: CAWSRGTSGPGETQYF; CDR3nt: TGTGCCTGGAGTAGGGGGACTAGCGGGCCTGGAGAGACCCAGTACTTC
v_gene: TRBV12-3/TRBV12-4; d_gene: NA; abundance: many; j_gene: TRBJ2-6; CDR3aa: CASSRDSGANVLTF; CDR3nt: TGTGCCAGCAGCAGGGACTCTGGGGCCAACGTCCTGACTTTC
v_gene: TRBV5-1; d_gene: NA; abundance: NA; j_gene: TRBJ1-2; CDR3aa: CASSLGQGEDGYTF; CDR3nt: TGCGCCAGCAGCTTGGGGCAGGGCGAGGATGGCTACACCTTC
v_gene: TRBV14; d_gene: TRBD1; abundance: many; j_gene: TRBJ2-2; CDR3aa: CASSQWTGASGELFF; CDR3nt: TGTGCCAGCAGCCAATGGACAGGGGCAAGCGGGGAGCTGTTTTTT
v_gene: TRBV15; d_gene: TRBD1; abundance: few; j_gene: TRBJ1-1; CDR3aa: CATQDRLNTEAFF; CDR3nt: TGTGCCACCCAGGACAGGTTGAACACTGAAGCTTTCTTT
v_gene: TRBV21-1; d_gene: NA; abundance: NA; j_gene: TRBJ2-7; CDR3aa: CARTRTGHYEQYF; CDR3nt: TGTGCCAGGACAAGGACAGGACACTACGAGCAGTACTTC
v_gene: TRBV5-1; d_gene: NA; abundance: NA; j_gene: TRBJ1-1; CDR3aa: CASSFLIYTEAFF; CDR3nt: TGCGCCAGCAGCTTCCTAATCTACACTGAAGCTTTCTTT
v_gene: TRBV5-1; d_gene: NA; abundance: NA; j_gene: TRBJ1-2; CDR3aa: CASSPSPRDYGYTF; CDR3nt: TGCGCCAGCAGCCCCAGCCCCCGGGACTATGGCTACACCTTC
v_gene: TRBV30; d_gene: NA; abundance: few; j_gene: TRBJ2-5; CDR3aa: CAWSVGWNWETQYF; CDR3nt: TGTGCCTGGAGTGTTGGGTGGAATTGGGAGACCCAGTACTTC
v_gene: TRBV12-3/TRBV12-4; d_gene: TRBD2; abundance: few; j_gene: TRBJ2-1; CDR3aa: CASSGLAGGSYNEQFF; CDR3nt: TGTGCCAGCAGCGGACTAGCGGGAGGCTCCTACAATGAGCAGTTCTTC
v_gene: TRBV10-3; d_gene: NA; abundance: few; j_gene: TRBJ2-5; CDR3aa: CAISEAPGERETQYF; CDR3nt: TGTGCCATCAGTGAGGCCCCGGGGGAGAGAGAGACCCAGTACTTC
v_gene: TRBV18; d_gene: NA; abundance: many; j_gene: TRBJ2-3; CDR3aa: CASSPYTDTQYF; CDR3nt: TGTGCCAGCAGCCCCTACACAGATACGCAGTATTTT
v_gene: TRBV7-3; d_gene: TRBD2; abundance: few; j_gene: TRBJ2-3; CDR3aa: CASSLTRREGLNTQYF; CDR3nt: TGTGCCAGCAGCCTCACGAGGCGGGAGGGCCTGAATACGCAGTATTTT
v_gene: TRBV4-2; d_gene: TRBD2; abundance: few; j_gene: TRBJ2-1; CDR3aa: CASSNQAGGSASDEQFF; CDR3nt: TGTGCCAGCAGCAACCAAGCGGGAGGGTCTGCGAGTGATGAGCAGTTCTTC
v_gene: TRBV19; d_gene: NA; abundance: NA; j_gene: TRBJ2-7; CDR3aa: CASSPRGPLYEQYF; CDR3nt: TGTGCCAGTAGTCCTCGGGGCCCCCTCTACGAGCAGTACTTC
v_gene: TRBV7-9; d_gene: NA; abundance: many; j_gene: TRBJ1-1; CDR3aa: CASSSVNTEAFF; CDR3nt: TGTGCCAGCAGCTCAGTGAACACTGAAGCTTTCTTT
v_gene: TRBV12-3/TRBV12-4; d_gene: NA; abundance: few; j_gene: TRBJ2-7; CDR3aa: CASTLRGDEYEQYF; CDR3nt: TGTGCCAGCACCCTCAGGGGAGATGAGTACGAGCAGTACTTC
v_gene: TRBV29-1; d_gene: NA; abundance: few; j_gene: TRBJ1-1; CDR3aa: CSALEWRGEAFF; CDR3nt: TGCAGCGCCCTCGAATGGCGCGGTGAAGCTTTCTTT
v_gene: TRBV7-2; d_gene: TRBD1; abundance: NA; j_gene: TRBJ2-3; CDR3aa: CASSLYRGPSTDTQYF; CDR3nt: TGTGCCAGCAGCTTATACAGGGGTCCTAGCACAGATACGCAGTATTTT